The T cell receptor beta chain under discussion was sequenced for a study of shared clonotypes between healthy human individuals (dated by TCRdb to 2018 to 2021). Describing the broader study: Three men and a couple of women, aged 18 to 49 years, made up the cohort. For each donor, CD4 naive and CD4 memory were each run on three plates, CD8 naive on two plates, and CD8 memory on one plate. The study deeply sequenced blood TCR repertoires of 5 or 6 healthy adults to estimate repertoire size and the extent of clonotype sharing between individuals. To increase sequencing depth and limit assay-specific biases, different laboratories used diverse techniques to prepare libraries and sequence TCR repertoires. Between about 0.9 and 9 billion PBMCs per donor were obtained by leukapheresis. What the authors observed across the whole study: Across a handful of donors, approximately 4.6% of naive CD4, 3.5% of naive CD8, about 2% of memory CD4, and approximately 0.4% of memory CD8 clonotypes were shared. Based on pairwise subsampling, the degree of clonotype sharing among donors was expected to be affected by sequencing depth. Sampling was restricted to blood, and TCR repertoires in tissues likely differ from the TCR repertoires found in blood. Compared with non-shared clonotypes, clonotypes shared by all four sorted-subset donors had higher generation probabilities. Naive subsets generally had larger estimated clonotype richness than memory subsets. Because the study included a small number of donors, the genetic and exposure-history diversity represented was limited. Incomplete sequencing was indicated by rarefaction of sorted-subset datasets, despite the large sequencing depth.

For the CD8 naive samples, CD45RO-negative cells were positively selected for CCR7, yielding a CD45RA+CCR7+ population from which TemRA cells were excluded. Healthy HIV-negative adults with no recently reported acute infections or vaccinations were included as donors. Every donor was a Caucasian adult residing in Nashville, Tennessee, USA. Blood was obtained by leukapheresis, after which PBMCs were separated by Ficoll-Histopaque density gradient centrifugation and cryopreserved in liquid nitrogen vapor phase. Purity and quantity of every magnetically sorted T cell population were checked by analytical flow cytometry. Genomic DNA was isolated from every sorted fraction and measured by UV absorbance on a Nanodrop 2000c. Notes on this clone: This clone's antigen is unknown. No much larger clone is present one base from it, and per-base qualities are unavailable.

V is cut back by 3 bases and J by 7 bases, with 12 bases in the junction unmatched. Measured from the cysteine to the phenylalanine, the CDR3 is 17 residues long. Just CDR3 DNA is preserved here, 51 bases in frame from base 1. Based on the germline V gene, the CDR1 and CDR2 sequences are KGHSH and LQKENI. Using the deep immunoSEQ assay, multiplex PCR amplified TCR CDR3 regions from genomic DNA. Genomic DNA extracted from each cell subset was distributed evenly over all wells of several immunoSEQ 96-well plates, and each plate served as one replicate. For sorted subsets, 200 to 250 ng of genomic DNA, equivalent to roughly 30,000 T cell genomes, went into each replicate PCR. The purified libraries were quantified using a Qubit 3.0 fluorometer, sized with a Bioanalyzer 2100, and then quantified again using the KAPA Library Quantification kit. Each immunoSEQ 96-well plate was sequenced on its own single-read 150-cycle Illumina NextSeq 550 flow cell. In the source study's methods: Because only junctional sequences without quality scores were contained in the immunoSEQ output, filtering matching that applied to full-length reads could not be performed. To assign V/J genes and CDR3, sequences were annotated using PyIR, a Python wrapper for IgBLAST v1.9, with IMGT germline references. Reads with weak V/J assignments (E-value above 1e-6), missing CDR3, stop codons, out-of-frame junctions, or ambiguous translated residues were removed. V3J clonotypes were defined by identical inferred V gene, J gene, and CDR3 amino acid sequence. Percentage overlap between repertoires was computed as shared unique clonotypes divided by the size of the smaller repertoire. Richness of each repertoire was evaluated using RTK rarefaction, the Chao1 estimator, and Recon v2.1 estimates of unobserved clonotypes. Generation probabilities were computed with OLGA for all TCRbeta clonotypes obtained by the gDNA method from a handful of donors. TCRdb's version of the immuneACCESS table is confined to in-frame rearrangements and falls short of the full clone set. An unresolved V gene accounts for under half of the shortfall where checked; the remainder is of unknown origin. The V and J calls and clone size are taken from that table; D and trimming were inferred from the DNA. The sample contains about 800,000 clones, roughly 96% of them found a single time. The top ten clonotypes cover less than 0.25% of the sample.

This sequence uses TRBV18 and TRBJ2-1; 10 junctional bases match TRBD2. The source material was naive CD8+ T cells sorted from blood. This sample's cell subset or site label indicates: CD45RA+CCR7+. This clonotype was obtained from a man aged 30-40 years in good health. The DNA sequence reads TGTGCCAGCTCACCCCGCCCGGGGGCTAGCGGGAGAAATGAGCAGTTCTTC. The translation is CASSPRPGASGRNEQFF.